Shown below are 19 T cell receptor beta chains from a single sample sequenced in a study of T-cell memory formation after mild COVID-19. Each CDR3 protein gets one entry after TCRdb re-called the 5' RACE reads with MiXCR. In the table there are around 440,000 distinct CDR3 sequences, 15% to 20% of which are singletons. Sequencing was done on a sample of PBMCs or a T cell subset sorted from them (not recorded which). These receptors were collected from an adult woman who had mild COVID-19 (a few samples of this study predate the infection). Cell type and time point are not known.

This clonotype turned up a few times. The chain recombines TRBV30 with TRBJ1-1; D possibly corresponds to TRBD1 (6 bases). The germline V gene encodes CDR1 GTSNPN and CDR2 SVGIG (reference sequence). This CDR3 region has 13 residues. Between the trimmed V and J ends, which lost 1 base and 2 bases, there was a span of 8 bases. CDR3 residues: CAWSAQGNTEAFF. CDR3 nucleotide sequence: TGTGCCTGGAGTGCACAGGGAAACACTGAAGCTTTCTTT.

This clonotype was seen only a few times. The chain uses TRBV24-1 and TRBJ2-7; TRBD2 is a possible D gene (6 bases). The CDR3 is made up of 16 amino acids. The germline V and J ends were trimmed by 0 bases and 2 bases, with 13 bases remaining between them. Per the germline V gene, CDR1 is KGHDR and CDR2 is SFDVKD. CDR3 sequence reads: CATSDLGDSKPYEQYF. The DNA of the CDR3 is TGTGCCACCAGTGATTTGGGGGACTCAAAACCCTACGAGCAGTACTTC.

The chain is built from TRBV20-1 and TRBJ2-7, with 7 bases aligning to TRBD1. The junction had 10 bases not matched to a gene; V was cut back by 6 bases and J by 2 bases. In germline, CDR1 is DFQATT, CDR2 SNEGSKA (reference sequence). The CDR3 totals 14 residues. CDR3 loop: CSATGARDTYEQYF. CDR3 nucleotides: TGCAGTGCCACAGGGGCCCGGGATACCTACGAGCAGTACTTC.

This clonotype was picked up a small number of times. The chain joins TRBV24-1 to TRBJ2-7; D is possibly TRBD2 (5 bases). V gave up 5 bases and J gave up 1 base, with 8 bases separating them. Germline lookup yields CDR1 KGHDR and CDR2 SFDVKD. CDR3 length equals 13 residues. As DNA, the CDR3 is TGTGCCACCAGTGCCGGCGGGTCCTACGAGCAGTACTTC. Amino acids: CATSAGGSYEQYF.

This clonotype was detected only a few times. The chain uses TRBV2 and TRBJ2-7; TRBD2 agrees at 7 bases. The length of the CDR3 is 11 residues. Germline values: CDR1 SNHLY, CDR2 FYNNEI. The trim removed 8 bases at V and 7 bases at J, leaving 5 bases unmatched. The CDR3 nucleotides are TGTGCCAGCGGGGGACTACCAGAGCAGTACTTC. It is translated as CASGGLPEQYF.

This clonotype was seen only a few times. The chain links TRBV5-1 to TRBJ2-7; D might be TRBD1 (6 bases). V was pared by 5 bases and J by 5 bases, with 20 bases between. The CDR3 has 15 amino acids. Germline CDR1 and CDR2: SGHRS and YFSETQ. The CDR3 reads CASRIYREQSNEQYF. The DNA of the CDR3 is TGCGCCAGCAGAATTTACAGGGAACAAAGCAACGAGCAGTACTTC.

The chain has TRBV20-1 and TRBJ1-5; D not resolved. The V end lost 0 bases, the J end lost 2 bases, and 11 bases lay between the germline ends. The germline CDR1 and CDR2 sequences are DFQATT and SNEGSKA (reference sequence). There are 15 residues in the CDR3. CDR3: CSARDRHLGNQPQHF. The CDR3 nucleotides are TGCAGTGCTAGAGATAGACATTTGGGCAATCAGCCCCAGCATTTT.

This clonotype occurred a few times. The chain is built from TRBV18 and TRBJ2-7; D is perhaps TRBD2 (7 bases). Trimming left V 1 base short and J 6 bases short, with 13 bases between. The germline CDR1 and CDR2 sequences are KGHSH and LQKENI. The CDR3 is 14 residues long. DNA for the CDR3: TGTGCCAGCTCACCACGGGCAGGGGAGGGCGAGCAGTACTTC. Translated: CASSPRAGEGEQYF.

A few counts support this clonotype. This chain connects TRBV6-5 to TRBJ1-1; TRBD1 might be the D (6 bases). The CDR3 totals 15 residues. Deletions cut 0 bases from V and 7 bases from J, with 15 bases between. Germline CDR1 is MNHEY and CDR2 is SVGAGI. The CDR3 spells CASSYSYRGTGEAFF. The CDR3 DNA reads as TGTGCCAGCAGTTACTCCTATAGGGGGACGGGTGAAGCTTTCTTT.

This chain links TRBV6-5 with TRBJ2-5; D not certain. This CDR3 region has 17 residues. Germline loops: CDR1 MNHEY, CDR2 SVGAGI. Trimming left V 8 bases short and J 2 bases short, with 24 bases between. CDR3 nucleotides: TGTGCCAGCGAGCGACGAGCTGGCACAAAACGTCAAGAGACCCAGTACTTC. Its translation: CASERRAGTKRQETQYF.

This clonotype appeared a few times. The rearrangement uses TRBV7-9 and TRBJ1-4, with unresolved D. CDR1 is SEHNR, CDR2 FQNEAQ, per germline (reference sequence). Trimming took 2 bases from V and 8 from J, leaving 12 bases between them. The CDR3 is 14 residues long. CDR3 sequence (DNA): TGTGCCAGCAGCTTAAGGGCCGGAGGGGAAAAACTGTTTTTT. As protein: CASSLRAGGEKLFF.

V and J are TRBV25-1 and TRBJ1-6; 9 bases are shared with TRBD1. This CDR3 comprises 13 residues. V was pared by 10 bases and J by 7 bases, with 5 bases of the junction left unmatched. CDR1 is MGHDK, CDR2 SYGVNS, per germline. The CDR3 sequence is CATRDRENSPLHF. In DNA, the CDR3 is TGTGCCACCCGGGACAGGGAGAATTCACCCCTCCACTTT. The complete variable domain, with remaining parts taken from reference TRBV25-1 and TRBJ1-6, reads EADIYQTPRYLVIGTGKKITLECSQTMGHDKMYWYQQDPGMELHLIHYSYGVNSTEKGDLSSESTVSRIRTEHFPLTLESARPSHTSQYLCATRDRENSPLHFGNGTRLTVT.

This clonotype has more than one count but fewer than ten. The chain recombines TRBV6-5 with TRBJ2-1, with 12 bases fitting TRBD2. CDR3 length: 16 amino acids. Germline V CDR1 and CDR2: MNHEY, SVGAGI. Trimming took 3 bases from V and 8 from J; bases not matched to a gene: 8. CDR3 protein: CASSYLAGGIEDEQFF. The CDR3 region has the DNA TGTGCCAGCAGTTATCTAGCGGGAGGGATAGAGGATGAGCAGTTCTTC.

The chain employs TRBV7-9 and TRBJ2-7; 7 bases are a match to TRBD1. CDR1 and CDR2 (germline): SEHNR, FQNEAQ (reference sequence). The CDR3 extends over 12 amino acids. Trimming removed 8 bases from V and 2 bases from J; junction bases left unmatched: 3. The chain's CDR3 is CASEGAAYEQYF. Written as DNA, the CDR3 is TGTGCCAGCGAGGGGGCAGCCTACGAGCAGTACTTC.

This clonotype was seen more than once but under ten times. The chain combines TRBV6-6 with TRBJ2-3, with unresolved D. The V gene's germline CDR1 is MNHNY and CDR2 SVGAGI (reference sequence). V shed 6 bases and J shed 0 bases, with 13 bases lying between them. CDR3 size: 15 residues. CDR3 sequence (DNA): TGTGCCAGCAGCCTCTTTATGGGGAGCACAGATACGCAGTATTTT. This sequence encodes CASSLFMGSTDTQYF.

The chain has TRBV2 and TRBJ1-4; D is ambiguous. Trimming took 5 bases from V and 13 from J, leaving 26 bases between them. CDR3 length equals 16 residues. CDR1 is SNHLY and CDR2 is FYNNEI in the germline V gene. CDR3 protein: CASSPSQPSTEVGLFF. CDR3 bases: TGTGCCAGCAGTCCAAGTCAGCCGTCCACGGAGGTGGGACTGTTTTTT.

A few counts support this clonotype. The CDR3 bases are TGTGCCAGCAGCCAAATTAGAATTAATGAGCAGTTCTTC. It yields the protein CASSQIRINEQFF. This chain connects TRBV14 to TRBJ2-1, with D hard to call. This CDR3 spans 13 amino acids. V was shortened by 2 bases and J by 7 bases, with 9 bases between the two germline ends. The germline CDR1 and CDR2 sequences are SGHDN and FVKESK.

This clonotype was detected only a few times. The chain joins TRBV7-9 to TRBJ2-5, with D maybe TRBD1 (5 bases). V was clipped by 5 bases and J by 5 bases, with 24 bases between them. Germline CDR1 and CDR2: SEHNR and FQNEAQ (reference sequence). This CDR3 is 17 amino acids long. The CDR3 DNA reads TGTGCCAGCAGCCGATCTCCCCTCAGGGTCCCCCGGGAGACCCAGTACTTC. Translating gives CASSRSPLRVPRETQYF.

V and J are TRBV15 and TRBJ2-7, with D uncertain. Trimming cost V 0 bases and J 5 bases, with 11 bases left between them. Germline CDR1 is LNHNV and CDR2 is YYDKDF (reference sequence). This CDR3 has 14 amino acids. CDR3 nucleotide sequence: TGTGCCACCAGCAGAGATCGGAAAGGTCACGAGCAGTACTTC. Translated: CATSRDRKGHEQYF.